This is a list of T cell receptor beta chains from one sample in a study of Ad26.COV2.S vaccination and SARS-CoV-2 variants. Assay used: immunoSEQ multiplex PCR; TCRdb lists only in-frame clones, some missing. The table lists 85,000 to 120,000 clones, less than 85% of them singletons. Sample: peripheral blood, taken after recovery from COVID-19. These receptors were taken from a human donor who had recovered from COVID-19. Both conserved end residues are part of each CDR3. The order of the fields is V gene, D gene, J gene, clone size, CDR3 protein, CDR3 DNA. D genes are given only for firm matches. Size is omitted from some rows. Given values are once, few, many or a class for expanded clones.

TRBV28	.	TRBJ2-2	.	CASSLNTGRTGELFF	TGTGCCAGCAGTTTAAACACAGGCCGTACCGGGGAGCTGTTTTTT
TRBV7-9	.	TRBJ2-1	.	CASSLGISGPSDNEQFF	TGTGCCAGCAGCTTAGGAATATCCGGGCCCTCCGACAATGAGCAGTTCTTC
TRBV27	TRBD1	TRBJ1-5	.	CASSAQGQSNQPQHF	TGTGCCAGCAGTGCACAGGGGCAAAGCAATCAGCCCCAGCATTTT
TRBV7-2	.	TRBJ2-2	.	CASSLRGVTTANTGELFF	TGTGCCAGCAGCCTCCGAGGAGTGACAACAGCGAACACCGGGGAGCTGTTTTTT
TRBV19	.	TRBJ1-4	.	CASSPTGPNVEKLFF	TGTGCCAGTAGTCCTACAGGGCCCAACGTAGAAAAACTGTTTTTT
TRBV9	.	TRBJ2-7	.	CASSVGQPEQYF	TGTGCCAGCAGCGTAGGACAGCCCGAGCAGTACTTC
TRBV6-5	.	TRBJ1-5	.	CASSSAVNQPQHF	TGTGCCAGCAGTTCAGCAGTTAATCAGCCCCAGCATTTT
TRBV7-7	.	TRBJ2-2	.	CASSLGEPGTGELFF	TGTGCCAGCAGCTTAGGAGAACCAGGGACCGGGGAGCTGTTTTTT
TRBV30	.	TRBJ1-4	.	CAWSANRFGEKLFF	TGTGCCTGGAGTGCGAACAGGTTTGGTGAAAAACTGTTTTTT
TRBV2	TRBD2	TRBJ2-1	few	CASSESGGAENEQFF	TGTGCCAGCAGTGAAAGCGGGGGGGCAGAGAATGAGCAGTTCTTC
TRBV2	.	TRBJ1-5	.	CASSEGAYRRGNQPQHF	TGTGCCAGCAGTGAGGGGGCCTACAGGAGGGGCAATCAGCCCCAGCATTTT
TRBV28	.	TRBJ2-2	.	CASSLRLNTGELFF	TGTGCCAGCAGTTTAAGGCTTAACACCGGGGAGCTGTTTTTT
TRBV20-1	TRBD1	TRBJ2-5	.	CSASLRRGLQETQYF	TGCAGTGCTAGTCTCCGTAGGGGGCTACAAGAGACCCAGTACTTC
TRBV14	.	TRBJ1-3	.	CASSQDPYRLSSGNTIYF	TGTGCCAGCAGCCAAGATCCCTACAGGCTCTCCTCTGGAAACACCATATATTTT
TRBV2	TRBD1	TRBJ2-5	.	CASNRDRQETQYF	TGTGCCAGCAACCGGGACAGGCAAGAGACCCAGTACTTC
TRBV12-3/TRBV12-4	TRBD1	TRBJ1-1	.	CASRRTGNTEAFF	TGTGCCAGCAGGCGGACAGGGAACACTGAAGCTTTCTTT
TRBV28	.	TRBJ1-6	.	CASSFSDSPLHF	TGTGCCAGCAGTTTCTCGGATTCACCCCTCCACTTT
TRBV19	TRBD1	TRBJ2-3	.	CAAAGGSDTQYF	TGTGCCGCGGCAGGGGGATCAGATACGCAGTATTTT
TRBV5-1	TRBD2	TRBJ2-5	once	CASSFSGGALDETQYF	TGCGCCAGCAGCTTTAGCGGGGGGGCCTTAGATGAGACCCAGTACTTC
TRBV13	TRBD1	TRBJ2-6	.	CASSSRMGGTGDSGANVLTF	TGTGCCAGCAGCTCACGTATGGGCGGGACAGGGGACTCTGGGGCCAACGTCCTGACTTTC
TRBV5-4	.	TRBJ1-1	.	CASSPPGPSGNTEAFF	TGTGCCAGCAGCCCACCAGGCCCAAGTGGGAACACTGAAGCTTTCTTT
TRBV28	TRBD1	TRBJ1-4	.	CASSPMTTGGAGKLFF	TGTGCCAGCAGTCCTATGACGACAGGGGGCGCGGGAAAACTGTTTTTT
TRBV30	TRBD1	TRBJ1-4	.	CAWSPPPGGSNEKLFF	TGTGCCTGGAGCCCGCCCCCAGGGGGATCTAATGAAAAACTGTTTTTT
TRBV7-9	TRBD1	TRBJ2-1	.	CASSWEQGALANEQFF	TGTGCCAGCAGCTGGGAACAGGGGGCGCTTGCAAATGAGCAGTTCTTC
TRBV13	.	TRBJ2-1	few	CASSASRGVNEQFF	TGTGCCAGCAGCGCGTCGAGGGGGGTCAATGAGCAGTTCTTC
TRBV3-1/TRBV3-2	.	TRBJ1-1	.	CASSGADRNTEAFF	TGTGCCAGTAGCGGGGCGGACAGGAACACTGAAGCTTTCTTT
TRBV7-9	TRBD1	TRBJ2-2	once	CASSRSTGTTSNTGELFF	TGTGCCAGCAGCAGATCGACAGGGACAACCTCAAACACCGGGGAGCTGTTTTTT
TRBV12-3/TRBV12-4	TRBD2	TRBJ2-5	.	CASRKGTSWEDF	TGTGCCAGCAGGAAAGGGACTAGCTGGGAAGACTTC
TRBV28	TRBD1	TRBJ2-7	.	CASSSLRQGTYEQYF	TGTGCCAGCAGTTCTCTCAGACAGGGCACCTACGAGCAGTACTTC